This T cell receptor beta chain derives from a study of T-cell memory formation after mild COVID-19 (dated by TCRdb to 2020 to 2023). In terms of the full investigation: TCR sequence clusters from the two donors were largely donor specific. In a couple of donors, T-cell clones that expanded and contracted after mild COVID-19 were tracked by sequencing TCRalpha and TCRbeta repertoires over time. Two young, previously healthy adult volunteers made up the cohort, one male and one female. On the study overall, not on this receptor specifically: From day 15 to 85, contracting clones showed balanced CD4/CD8 phenotypes, whereas a second wave of clones that expanded from day 15 to 37 leaned towards CD4+. The study covered only two mild cases, and larger cohorts including severe cases with pre-infection samples were considered necessary. SARS-CoV-2 specificity was not confirmed for the second-wave clones peaking on day 37. Contracting CD4+ clones were located mainly in the CM and EM memory subsets, whereas CD8+ clones were found to be enriched in EMRA. Some responding clones were detected in pre-infection memory, suggesting pre-existing cross-reactive memory T cells joined the SARS-CoV-2 response.

V loses 1 base of germline sequence and J loses 4 bases, and the interval between the two ends is 7 bases. The cysteine opens and the phenylalanine closes a CDR3 of 13 amino acids. This entry keeps only the CDR3 DNA: 39 bases, framed from base 1. Sequenced on an Illumina NovaSeq 6000. cDNA libraries for TCRalpha and TCRbeta were prepared by 5'RACE using constant-segment primers, with sample barcodes and unique molecular identifiers added. RNA was extracted from every sample with Trizol reagent. Amplification of the libraries took two PCR steps, and the second step added a second sample barcode plus Illumina TruSeq adapters. The libraries were sequenced on an Illumina NovaSeq using 2 x 150 bp paired-end reads. Processing in the source paper ran as follows. Demultiplexing of reads and collapsing into UMI-guided consensus sequences were performed with migec v1.2.7. Using mixcr v2.1.11, UMI consensuses were aligned to TRA and TRB V and J templates and then assembled into clonotypes. A clonotype was counted as expanded or contracted only if both edgeR and NoisET called the change significant, with noise models trained on biological replicates. For edgeR calls, the cutoffs were a false discovery rate-adjusted p below 0.01 and a log2 fold-change threshold of 1. As an exploratory analysis of dynamics, max-normalized trajectories of the 1000 most abundant clonotypes were examined with PCA combined with hierarchical clustering. The CD4 or CD8 phenotype of responding clones was assigned using the separately sequenced CD4+ and CD8+ repertoires. The public reads were run again by TCRdb, first through fastp at Q25 and then through MiXCR, and only productive beta chains were kept. Under each unique CDR3 protein, matching rows form one entry showing the most common genes and DNA. TCRdb, not the authors, supplied the V and J calls. This sample lists hundreds of thousands of distinct CDR3 sequences; about 16% were detected once. The top ten hold 22% of the sample.

As for this clonotype: The specificity of this receptor is unknown. Base qualities are not provided; no much larger clone lies one nucleotide away.

Ficoll-Paque density gradient centrifugation was the method used to isolate PBMCs. The specimen sequenced was PBMCs or a T cell subset sorted from them (not recorded which). Here the chain combines TRBV12-3 or TRBV12-4 and TRBJ1-2, with no confidently assigned D gene. The sequence came from a man between 18 and 29 years old who had mild COVID-19 (a few samples of this study predate the infection). The sample titles of this study are shuffled in the database, so cell type and time point are left out; the donor was told from shared clones. The DNA sequence is as follows: TGTGCCAGCAGTTTAGGCAGTTTCTATGGCTACACCTTC. It translates to CASSLGSFYGYTF.